Listed below are T cell receptor beta chains from one sample, sequenced in a study of a mutant IDH1 vaccine in newly diagnosed glioma. Clones were read by immunoSEQ multiplex PCR, and TCRdb kept only the in-frame ones, dropping some. The sample contains approximately 62,000 clones, roughly 84% of which appear only once. Their target antigens are unknown. This material consisted of PBMCs, taken from a glioma patient whose treatment included an IDH1 peptide vaccine. These receptors came from a man younger than 45 with glioma. Each CDR3 is given with its conserved first and last residue. The D gene is left open where the match is weak. Part of the rows lack a size; the others show once, few, many or a class for expanded clones.

J: TRBJ1-1
D: TRBD1
length: 13
size: few
V: TRBV7-7
DNA: TGTGCCAGCAGCTTAAACAGGGGCACTGAAGCTTTCTTT
CDR3: CASSLNRGTEAFF

J: TRBJ2-3
D: NA
length: 11
size: few
V: TRBV29-1
DNA: TGCAGCGTCACTTTGTTAGATACGCAGTATTTT
CDR3: CSVTLLDTQYF

J: TRBJ2-2
D: NA
length: 14
size: NA
V: TRBV19
DNA: TGTGCCAGTAGGGACAGACCCAACACCGGGGAGCTGTTTTTT
CDR3: CASRDRPNTGELFF

J: TRBJ2-3
D: NA
length: 15
size: NA
V: TRBV14
DNA: TGTGCCAGCAGCCAAGATGCCTTTGGCACAGATACGCAGTATTTT
CDR3: CASSQDAFGTDTQYF

J: TRBJ1-5
D: TRBD1
length: 14
size: NA
V: TRBV6-5
DNA: TGTGCCAGCAGCCACGGACAGGGCAATCAGCCCCAGCATTTT
CDR3: CASSHGQGNQPQHF

J: TRBJ1-5
D: TRBD1
length: 16
size: NA
V: TRBV19
DNA: TGTGCCAGTAGTACTTTTTCAACAGGGGGCAATCAGCCCCAGCATTTT
CDR3: CASSTFSTGGNQPQHF

J: TRBJ1-5
D: NA
length: 15
size: few
V: TRBV5-1
DNA: TGCGCCAGCAGCGTTGGGACGGTTCCGAATCAGCCCCAGCATTTT
CDR3: CASSVGTVPNQPQHF

J: TRBJ1-4
D: TRBD1
length: 15
size: NA
V: TRBV30
DNA: TGTGCCTGGAGTGTAACCAGGGGGGTAGGGGAAAAACTGTTTTTT
CDR3: CAWSVTRGVGEKLFF

J: TRBJ2-7
D: TRBD2
length: 19
size: NA
V: TRBV7-2
DNA: TGTGCCAGCAGCTTAGCAGACGGGCCTCTAGCGGGGGGAGTGTACGAGCAGTACTTC
CDR3: CASSLADGPLAGGVYEQYF

J: TRBJ1-1
D: NA
length: 11
size: NA
V: TRBV7-2
DNA: TGTGCCAGCAGCTCTTACTTCGAAGCTTTCTTT
CDR3: CASSSYFEAFF

J: TRBJ2-7
D: NA
length: 14
size: NA
V: TRBV4-1
DNA: TGCGCCAGCAGCCAAACCCCGGACGCCTACGAGCAGTACTTC
CDR3: CASSQTPDAYEQYF

J: TRBJ1-3
D: TRBD1
length: 17
size: NA
V: TRBV7-9
DNA: TGTGCCAGCAGCTTAGGTGGGGACAGCACATTCGGAAACACCATATATTTT
CDR3: CASSLGGDSTFGNTIYF

J: TRBJ2-5
D: TRBD1
length: 15
size: NA
V: TRBV5-1
DNA: TGCGCCAGCAGCCCAGGACAGGGGTTGCGAGAGACCCAGTACTTC
CDR3: CASSPGQGLRETQYF

J: TRBJ2-7
D: TRBD2
length: 15
size: NA
V: TRBV4-1
DNA: TGCGCCAGCAGCCAACCGACTAGCGGGGACTACGAGCAGTACTTC
CDR3: CASSQPTSGDYEQYF

J: TRBJ1-4
D: TRBD1
length: 14
size: NA
V: TRBV9
DNA: TGTGCCAGCAGCCTTGGACAGGGGAATGAAAAACTGTTTTTT
CDR3: CASSLGQGNEKLFF

J: TRBJ2-1
D: TRBD2
length: 16
size: NA
V: TRBV7-9
DNA: TGTGCCAGCAGCACAGAATTGGGACTAGCGGGGAATGAGCAGTTCTTC
CDR3: CASSTELGLAGNEQFF

J: TRBJ1-1
D: NA
length: 12
size: NA
V: TRBV29-1
DNA: TGCAGCGCGGGACCGAAGAACACTGAAGCTTTCTTT
CDR3: CSAGPKNTEAFF

J: TRBJ2-1
D: TRBD1
length: 16
size: NA
V: TRBV28
DNA: TGTGCCAGCAGTTCTCCCGGGACAGGGACCTACAATGAGCAGTTCTTC
CDR3: CASSSPGTGTYNEQFF

J: TRBJ2-6
D: NA
length: 14
size: NA
V: TRBV11-3
DNA: TGTGCCAGCAGCCCGTACTCTGGGGCCAACGTCCTGACTTTC
CDR3: CASSPYSGANVLTF

J: TRBJ2-1
D: TRBD1
length: 15
size: NA
V: TRBV5-1
DNA: TGCGCCAGCAGCCCAAGACAGGGTTTCTACAATGAGCAGTTCTTC
CDR3: CASSPRQGFYNEQFF

J: TRBJ2-3
D: NA
length: 13
size: NA
V: TRBV27
DNA: TGTGCCAGCAGTTTAGGGGGCACAGATACGCAGTATTTT
CDR3: CASSLGGTDTQYF

J: TRBJ2-7
D: NA
length: 15
size: NA
V: TRBV15
DNA: TGTGCCACCAGCACCCTCGGGAAACAGGGCTACGAGCAGTACTTC
CDR3: CATSTLGKQGYEQYF

J: TRBJ2-7
D: NA
length: 16
size: once
V: TRBV19
DNA: TGTGCCAGTAGTCTAGGTCTCGCCTTTAGCTCCTACGAGCAGTACTTC
CDR3: CASSLGLAFSSYEQYF

J: TRBJ1-3
D: NA
length: 14
size: NA
V: TRBV6-1
DNA: TGTGCCAGCAGTGGAGACAGCTCTGGAAACACCATATATTTT
CDR3: CASSGDSSGNTIYF

J: TRBJ1-1
D: NA
length: 12
size: NA
V: TRBV7-9
DNA: TGTGCCAGCAGCTTCGGAGACACTGAAGCTTTCTTT
CDR3: CASSFGDTEAFF

J: TRBJ2-2
D: NA
length: 11
size: NA
V: TRBV7-9
DNA: TGTGCCAGCGGGGGCACCGGGGAGCTGTTTTTT
CDR3: CASGGTGELFF

J: TRBJ1-5
D: NA
length: 16
size: NA
V: TRBV15
DNA: TGTGCCACCAGCAGAGGAACAGGCGGGAGAAATCAGCCCCAGCATTTT
CDR3: CATSRGTGGRNQPQHF

J: TRBJ2-7
D: NA
length: 15
size: NA
V: TRBV4-1
DNA: TGCGCCAGCAGCCAAGGACGGACCCACTCCTACGAGCAGTACTTC
CDR3: CASSQGRTHSYEQYF

J: TRBJ1-1
D: NA
length: 10
size: few
V: TRBV20-1
DNA: TGCAGTTCCCCTTTAGGGCTAGCTTTCTTT
CDR3: CSSPLGLAFF

J: TRBJ1-1
D: NA
length: 12
size: NA
V: TRBV5-1
DNA: TGCGCCAGCAGCTTGGCAAACACTGAAGCTTTCTTT
CDR3: CASSLANTEAFF

J: TRBJ2-6
D: NA
length: 15
size: NA
V: TRBV4-1
DNA: TGCGCCAGCAGCCACAACCCCTCTGGGGCCAACGTCCTGACTTTC
CDR3: CASSHNPSGANVLTF

J: TRBJ2-1
D: NA
length: 16
size: NA
V: TRBV6-1
DNA: TGTGCCAGCAGTGAATCAGGAGGCAGTTCCTACAATGAGCAGTTCTTC
CDR3: CASSESGGSSYNEQFF

J: TRBJ1-3
D: NA
length: 15
size: once
V: TRBV7-9
DNA: TGTGCCAGCAGCTTAATGACAAACTCTGGAAACACCATATATTTT
CDR3: CASSLMTNSGNTIYF

J: TRBJ2-3
D: NA
length: 11
size: NA
V: TRBV28
DNA: TGTGCCAGCAGTTCGACACGTACGCAGTATTTT
CDR3: CASSSTRTQYF

J: TRBJ2-2
D: NA
length: 15
size: NA
V: TRBV5-1
DNA: TGCGCCAGCAGTTGGGATGGGGTTTCTTCCGGGGAGCTGTTTTTT
CDR3: CASSWDGVSSGELFF

J: TRBJ1-2
D: NA
length: 15
size: NA
V: TRBV5-6
DNA: TGTGCCAGCAGCACCGCAAGGACAGTCAACTATGGCTACACCTTC
CDR3: CASSTARTVNYGYTF

J: TRBJ2-5
D: NA
length: 12
size: once
V: TRBV7-8
DNA: TGTGCCAGCAAGTCCTTGAGTAAGACCCAGTACTTC
CDR3: CASKSLSKTQYF

J: TRBJ2-7
D: NA
length: 16
size: NA
V: TRBV5-1
DNA: TGCGCCAGCAGCTACCTCCCTGGGACTGCCGCCTACGAGCAGTACTTC
CDR3: CASSYLPGTAAYEQYF

J: TRBJ2-7
D: TRBD1
length: 13
size: NA
V: TRBV2
DNA: TGTGCCAGTGAGGGACAGGGGACCTACGAGCAGTACTTC
CDR3: CASEGQGTYEQYF

J: TRBJ2-1
D: TRBD1
length: 17
size: NA
V: TRBV4-1
DNA: TGCGCCAGCAGCCAAGATCTGAACAGGGGAATTCTTCATGAGCAGTTCTTC
CDR3: CASSQDLNRGILHEQFF

J: TRBJ1-6
D: NA
length: 14
size: few
V: TRBV30
DNA: TGTGCCTGGACGCTGGGGGTAGATAATTCACCCCTCCACTTT
CDR3: CAWTLGVDNSPLHF

J: TRBJ2-7
D: TRBD1
length: 14
size: NA
V: TRBV7-2
DNA: TGTGCCAGCAAATATAGGACAGGCTACTACGAGCAGTACTTC
CDR3: CASKYRTGYYEQYF

J: TRBJ1-1
D: NA
length: 13
size: NA
V: TRBV28
DNA: TGTGCCAGCAGTTTAGGCGGGGTTCGGAAAGCTTTCTTT
CDR3: CASSLGGVRKAFF

J: TRBJ2-7
D: TRBD1
length: 15
size: NA
V: TRBV14
DNA: TGTGCCAGCAGCCGTCGGGACAGGGGAAAGGGAGAGCAGTACTTC
CDR3: CASSRRDRGKGEQYF

J: TRBJ2-7
D: NA
length: 15
size: NA
V: TRBV2
DNA: TGTGCCAGCAGGAAGACCCTCGCGGAGTTCTACGAGCAGTACTTC
CDR3: CASRKTLAEFYEQYF

J: TRBJ2-3
D: TRBD2
length: 15
size: NA
V: TRBV5-6
DNA: TGTGCCAGCAGCTTCGGTCGACTAGCGAGGAATACGCAGTATTTT
CDR3: CASSFGRLARNTQYF

J: TRBJ2-2
D: NA
length: 13
size: NA
V: TRBV18
DNA: TGTGCCAGCTCAGTTACCGTGACCGGGGAGCTGTTTTTT
CDR3: CASSVTVTGELFF

J: TRBJ2-1
D: NA
length: 17
size: NA
V: TRBV19
DNA: TGTGCCAGTAGTATAGGGCGGGGCAGGACCCAATACAATGAGCAGTTCTTC
CDR3: CASSIGRGRTQYNEQFF

J: TRBJ1-4
D: TRBD1
length: 14
size: NA
V: TRBV5-1
DNA: TGCGCCAGCAGCCCGGGACAGGGGCCTGAAAAACTGTTTTTT
CDR3: CASSPGQGPEKLFF

J: TRBJ1-5
D: TRBD1
length: 15
size: NA
V: TRBV28
DNA: TGTGCCAGCAGCCTGGGACAGGACTTCAATCAGCCCCAGCATTTT
CDR3: CASSLGQDFNQPQHF

J: TRBJ2-5
D: NA
length: 15
size: NA
V: TRBV7-6
DNA: TGTGCCAGCAGCACGCGGACAGCGAACCAAGAGACCCAGTACTTC
CDR3: CASSTRTANQETQYF

J: TRBJ2-3
D: TRBD1
length: 17
size: NA
V: TRBV14
DNA: TGTGCCAGCAGCCTTATCACCGGGACAGGGCGCACAGATACGCAGTATTTT
CDR3: CASSLITGTGRTDTQYF